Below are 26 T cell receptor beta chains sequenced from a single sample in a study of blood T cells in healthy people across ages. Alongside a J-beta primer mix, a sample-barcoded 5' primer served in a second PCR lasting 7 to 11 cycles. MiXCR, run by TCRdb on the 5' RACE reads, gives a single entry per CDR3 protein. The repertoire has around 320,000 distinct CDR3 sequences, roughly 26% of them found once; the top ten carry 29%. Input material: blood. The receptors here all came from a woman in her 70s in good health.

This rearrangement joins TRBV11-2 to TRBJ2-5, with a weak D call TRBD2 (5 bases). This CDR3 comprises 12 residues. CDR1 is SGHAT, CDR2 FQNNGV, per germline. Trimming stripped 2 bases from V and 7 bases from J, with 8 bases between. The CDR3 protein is CASSLSAGTQYF. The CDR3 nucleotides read TGTGCCAGCAGCTTATCGGCGGGGACCCAGTACTTC.

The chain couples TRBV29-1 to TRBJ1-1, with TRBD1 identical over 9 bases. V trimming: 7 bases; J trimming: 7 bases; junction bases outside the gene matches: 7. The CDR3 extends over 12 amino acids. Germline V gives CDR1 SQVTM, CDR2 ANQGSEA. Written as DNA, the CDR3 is TGCAGCGCAAAGGGACAGGGACATGAAGCTTTCTTT. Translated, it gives CSAKGQGHEAFF.

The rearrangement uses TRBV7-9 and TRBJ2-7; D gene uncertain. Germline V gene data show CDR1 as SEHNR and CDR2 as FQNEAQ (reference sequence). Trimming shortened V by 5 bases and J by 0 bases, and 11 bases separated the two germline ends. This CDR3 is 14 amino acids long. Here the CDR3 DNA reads TGTGCCAGCAGCCCAGGCAAGAGCTCCTACGAGCAGTACTTC. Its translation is CASSPGKSSYEQYF.

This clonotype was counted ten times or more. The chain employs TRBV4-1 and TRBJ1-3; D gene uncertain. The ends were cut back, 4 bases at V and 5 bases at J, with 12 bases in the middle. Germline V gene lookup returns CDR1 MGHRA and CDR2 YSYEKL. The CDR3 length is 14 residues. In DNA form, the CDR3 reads TGCGCCAGCAGCCCCTCGGCTCTTAGAAACACCATATATTTT. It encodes CASSPSALRNTIYF.

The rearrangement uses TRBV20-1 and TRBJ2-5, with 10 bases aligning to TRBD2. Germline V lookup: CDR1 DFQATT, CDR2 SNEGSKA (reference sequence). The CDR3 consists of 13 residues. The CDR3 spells CRGASGSSETQYF. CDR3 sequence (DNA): TGCAGGGGGGCTAGCGGGAGTTCAGAGACCCAGTACTTC.

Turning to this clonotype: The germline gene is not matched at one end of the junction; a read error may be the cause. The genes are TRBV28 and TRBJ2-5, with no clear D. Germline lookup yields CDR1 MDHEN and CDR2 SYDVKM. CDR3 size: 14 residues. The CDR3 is CASNLFGTSETQYF. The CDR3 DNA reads TGTGCCAGCAATTTATTTGGTACGAGCGAGACCCAGTACTTC.

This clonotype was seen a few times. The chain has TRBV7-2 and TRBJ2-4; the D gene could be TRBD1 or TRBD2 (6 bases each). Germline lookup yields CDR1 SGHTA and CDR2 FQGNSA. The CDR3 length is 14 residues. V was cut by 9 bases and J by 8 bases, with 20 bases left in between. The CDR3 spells CASLPDRREDIQYF. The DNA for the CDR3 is TGTGCCAGTCTCCCCGACAGGAGGGAAGACATTCAGTACTTC.

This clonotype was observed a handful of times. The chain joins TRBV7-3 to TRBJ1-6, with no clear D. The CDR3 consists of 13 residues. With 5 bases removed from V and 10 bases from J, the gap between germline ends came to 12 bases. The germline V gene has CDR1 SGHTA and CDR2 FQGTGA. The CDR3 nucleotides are TGTGCCAGCAGCCAAGAGCGGAGATCACCCCTCCACTTT. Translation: CASSQERRSPLHF.

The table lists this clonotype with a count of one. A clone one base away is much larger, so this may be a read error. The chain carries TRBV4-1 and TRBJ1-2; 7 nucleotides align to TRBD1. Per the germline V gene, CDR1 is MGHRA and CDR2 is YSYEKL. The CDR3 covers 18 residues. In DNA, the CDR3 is TGCGCCAGCGGCCACACAACGATGGAGGGGGCTGAGGTCGGGGGCTACACCTTC. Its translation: CASGHTTMEGAEVGGYTF.

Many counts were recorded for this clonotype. The CDR3 loop reads CSARALQGSENIQYF. CDR3 in DNA: TGCAGTGCTAGAGCTCTACAGGGGTCGGAAAACATTCAGTACTTC. J is TRBJ2-4 and V is TRBV20-1; TRBD1 aligns across 7 bases. Germline V gene sequence: CDR1 DFQATT, CDR2 SNEGSKA (reference sequence). The J segment lost 5 bases and the V segment lost 1 base, leaving 8 bases of the junction unmatched. The CDR3 runs 15 residues.

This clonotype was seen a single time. The CDR3 nucleotides read TGTGCCAGCAGCCCGACAGGGTACCGCTATGGCTACACCTTC. Translating gives CASSPTGYRYGYTF. V and J are TRBV7-2 and TRBJ1-2; 7 nucleotides align to TRBD1. Trimming cost V 5 bases and J 4 bases; bases outside gene matches: 7. The CDR3 sequence is 14 residues long. The germline gives CDR1 SGHTA, CDR2 FQGNSA.

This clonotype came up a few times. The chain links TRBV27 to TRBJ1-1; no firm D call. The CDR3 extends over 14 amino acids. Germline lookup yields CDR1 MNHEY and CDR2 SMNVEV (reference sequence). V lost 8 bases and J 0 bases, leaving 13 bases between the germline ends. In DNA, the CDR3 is TGTGCCAGCCGGAAACTGGACGTGAACACTGAAGCTTTCTTT. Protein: CASRKLDVNTEAFF.

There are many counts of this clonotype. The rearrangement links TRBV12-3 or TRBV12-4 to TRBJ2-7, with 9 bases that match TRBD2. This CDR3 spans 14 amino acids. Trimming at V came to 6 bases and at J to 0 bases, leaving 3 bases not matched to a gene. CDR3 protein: CASSRSGSSYEQYF. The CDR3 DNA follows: TGTGCCAGCAGCCGTAGCGGGAGCTCCTACGAGCAGTACTTC.

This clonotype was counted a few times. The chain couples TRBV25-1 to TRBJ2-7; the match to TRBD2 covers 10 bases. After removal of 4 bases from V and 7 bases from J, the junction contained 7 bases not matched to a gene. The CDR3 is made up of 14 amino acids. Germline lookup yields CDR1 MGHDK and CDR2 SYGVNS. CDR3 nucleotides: TGTGCCAGCAGTGCCACTAGCGGGATTCAAGAGCAGTACTTC. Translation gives CASSATSGIQEQYF.

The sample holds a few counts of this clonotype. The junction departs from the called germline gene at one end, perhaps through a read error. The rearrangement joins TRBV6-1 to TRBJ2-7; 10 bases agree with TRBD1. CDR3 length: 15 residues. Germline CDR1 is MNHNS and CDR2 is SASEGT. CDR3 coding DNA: TGTGCCAGCAGAGAAGACAGGGGGCTAACCTACGAGCAGTACTTC. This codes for CASREDRGLTYEQYF.

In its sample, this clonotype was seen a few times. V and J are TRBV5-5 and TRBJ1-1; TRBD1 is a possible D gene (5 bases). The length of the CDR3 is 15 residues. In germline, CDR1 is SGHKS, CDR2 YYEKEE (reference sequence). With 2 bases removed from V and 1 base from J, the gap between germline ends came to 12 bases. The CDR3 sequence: CASSLNPGQNTEAFF. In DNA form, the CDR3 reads TGTGCCAGCAGCTTAAATCCGGGGCAGAACACTGAAGCTTTCTTT.

CDR3 nucleotide sequence: TGTGCCAGCAGTTTCCGCGGGAGACTCTCCTACAATGAGCAGTTCTTC. Amino acids: CASSFRGRLSYNEQFF. The rearrangement joins TRBV28 to TRBJ2-1; 7 nucleotides agree with TRBD2. V was pared by 3 bases and J by 0 bases, with 5 bases of the junction left unmatched. This CDR3 has 16 amino acids. CDR1 MDHEN and CDR2 SYDVKM come from the germline V gene.

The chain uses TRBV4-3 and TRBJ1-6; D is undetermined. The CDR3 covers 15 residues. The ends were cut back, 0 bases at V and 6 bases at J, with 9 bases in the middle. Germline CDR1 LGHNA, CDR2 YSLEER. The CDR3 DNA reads TGCGCCAGCAGCCAAGAACGGTCCGGTAATTCACCCCTCCACTTT. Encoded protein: CASSQERSGNSPLHF.

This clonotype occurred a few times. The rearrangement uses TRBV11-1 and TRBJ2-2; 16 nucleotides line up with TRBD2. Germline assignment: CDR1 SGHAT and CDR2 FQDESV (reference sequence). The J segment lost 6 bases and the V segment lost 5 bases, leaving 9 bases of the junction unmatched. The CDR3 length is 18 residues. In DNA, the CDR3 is TGTGCCAGCAGCCAGGGGACTAGCGGGAGGGCCCTCGCCGGGGAGCTGTTTTTT. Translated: CASSQGTSGRALAGELFF.

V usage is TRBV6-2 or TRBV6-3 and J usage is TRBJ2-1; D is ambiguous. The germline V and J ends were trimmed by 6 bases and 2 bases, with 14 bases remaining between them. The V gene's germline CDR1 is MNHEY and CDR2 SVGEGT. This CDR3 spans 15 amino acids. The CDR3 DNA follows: TGTGCCAGCAGCTCACAAGACACGACCTACAATGAGCAGTTCTTC. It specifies CASSSQDTTYNEQFF.

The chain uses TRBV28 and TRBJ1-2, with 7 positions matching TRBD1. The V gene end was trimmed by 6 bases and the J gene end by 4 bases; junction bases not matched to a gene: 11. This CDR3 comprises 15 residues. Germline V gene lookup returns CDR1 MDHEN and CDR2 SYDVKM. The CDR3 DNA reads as TGTGCCAGCAGCTCTAGCGACGGGACAGTCTATGGCTACACCTTC. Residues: CASSSSDGTVYGYTF.

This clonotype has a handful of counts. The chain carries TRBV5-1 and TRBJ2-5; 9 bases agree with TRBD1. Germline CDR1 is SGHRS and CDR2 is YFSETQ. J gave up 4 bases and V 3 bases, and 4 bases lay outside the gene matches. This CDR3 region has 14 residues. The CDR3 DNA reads TGCGCCAGCAGCTCATCGGGACAGGGAGAGACCCAGTACTTC. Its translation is CASSSSGQGETQYF.

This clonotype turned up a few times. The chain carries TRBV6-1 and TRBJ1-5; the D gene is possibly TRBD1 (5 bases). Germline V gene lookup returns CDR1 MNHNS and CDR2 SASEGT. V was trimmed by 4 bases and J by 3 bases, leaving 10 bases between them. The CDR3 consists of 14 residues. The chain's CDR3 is CASSGRQYNQPQHF. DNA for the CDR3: TGTGCCAGCAGTGGCCGACAGTACAATCAGCCCCAGCATTTT.

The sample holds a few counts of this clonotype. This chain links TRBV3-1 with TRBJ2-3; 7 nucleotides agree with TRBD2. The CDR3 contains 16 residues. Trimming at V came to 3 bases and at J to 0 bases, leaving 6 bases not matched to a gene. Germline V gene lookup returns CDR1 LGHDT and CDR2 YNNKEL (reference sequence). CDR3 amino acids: CASSQPSGPSTDTQYF. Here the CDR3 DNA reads TGTGCCAGCAGCCAGCCTAGCGGTCCTAGCACAGATACGCAGTATTTT.

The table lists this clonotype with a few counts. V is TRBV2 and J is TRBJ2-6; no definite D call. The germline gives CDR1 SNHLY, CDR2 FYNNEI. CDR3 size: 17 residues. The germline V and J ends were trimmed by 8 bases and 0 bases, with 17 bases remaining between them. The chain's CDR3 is CASRRQALSSGANVLTF. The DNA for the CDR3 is TGTGCCAGCCGCCGGCAGGCATTGAGCTCTGGGGCCAACGTCCTGACTTTC.

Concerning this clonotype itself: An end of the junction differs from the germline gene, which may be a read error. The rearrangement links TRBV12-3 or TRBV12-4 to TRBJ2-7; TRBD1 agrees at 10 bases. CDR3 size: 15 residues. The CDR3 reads CASSLTGGPSNEQYF. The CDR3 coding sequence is TGTGCCAGCAGTTTGACAGGGGGCCCCTCCAACGAGCAGTACTTC.